One sample yielded the 27 T cell receptor beta chains listed below, sequenced in a study of regulatory T cells in long-lasting Graves disease. Investigators prepared the TCR beta libraries by applying iRepertoire HTBI primers and Arm-PCR of CDR3 regions. TCRdb redid the calling of the multiplex PCR reads with MiXCR, one entry per CDR3 protein. The sample has about 620,000 distinct CDR3 sequences; roughly 16% are singletons. As for time point: newly diagnosed GD, antithyroid drugs for less than 3 months. Making the TCR library involved RNA that had been extracted from PBMCs. These same data were also listed under a study on T cells in Graves' hyperthyroidism and ophthalmopathy.

Sequenced here: peripheral blood mononuclear cells (PBMCs), sampled at new diagnosis, from a patient treated with antithyroid drugs. Every receptor here comes from a woman in her thirties with Graves disease.

The chain carries TRBV7-9 and TRBJ2-7, with D unclear. V dropped 0 bases and J dropped 4 bases, with 7 bases sitting between them. Germline V gene sequence: CDR1 SEHNR, CDR2 FQNEAQ (reference sequence). There are 13 residues in the CDR3. The CDR3 DNA reads as TGTGCCAGCAGCTTAGCTCCAAAATACGAGCAGTACTTC. Translation: CASSLAPKYEQYF.

This clonotype was counted many times. This chain connects TRBV2 to TRBJ2-2; the D is unclear. Trimming cost V 1 base and J 14 bases, with 14 bases left between them. Germline V gives CDR1 SNHLY, CDR2 FYNNEI. The CDR3 length is 13 residues. The CDR3 loop reads CASSEGVPQRLFF. Here the CDR3 DNA reads TGTGCCAGCAGTGAAGGGGTCCCACAGAGACTGTTTTTT.

With respect to this clonotype: It may be a read error: a sequence one base away is much more abundant. The rearrangement joins TRBV29-1 to TRBJ1-1, with D possibly being TRBD1 (5 bases). This CDR3 spans 13 amino acids. Germline-derived CDR1 and CDR2 are SQVTM and ANQGSEA. CDR3 sequence: CSVRTPMNTGAFF. The CDR3 nucleotides read TGCAGCGTTCGGACACCCATGAACACTGGAGCTTTCTTT.

This clonotype occurred a few times. This chain joins TRBV6-1 and TRBJ1-2; TRBD1 aligns across 7 bases. J gave up 8 bases and V 10 bases, and 10 bases lay outside the gene matches. Germline V gene data show CDR1 as MNHNS and CDR2 as SASEGT. The CDR3 length is 12 residues. The CDR3 loop reads CATARQGGGYTF. CDR3 sequence (DNA): TGTGCCACCGCCAGACAGGGAGGAGGCTACACCTTC.

This clonotype was seen ten or more times. The V call is TRBV3-1, the J call TRBJ1-1, with 7 nucleotides matching TRBD1. Unmatched junction bases numbered 5, after V lost 6 bases and J lost 1 base. Germline assignment: CDR1 LGHDT and CDR2 YNNKEL (reference sequence). The CDR3 length is 14 residues. The CDR3 protein is CASSRQGGNTEAFF. The CDR3 DNA is TGTGCCAGCAGTAGACAGGGTGGGAACACTGAAGCTTTCTTT.

Comments on this clonotype: This could be a read error, since a much larger clone is one nucleotide away. Because it lacks the conserved phenylalanine or tryptophan at the end, this CDR3 is likely a read error. The chain uses TRBV6-2 or TRBV6-3 and TRBJ2-2; TRBD2 might be the D (7 bases). V lost 6 bases and J 5 bases, leaving 19 bases between the germline ends. The CDR3 has 16 residues. The germline V gene has CDR1 MNHEY and CDR2 SVGEGT. CDR3 region: CASSNGRGALTGELFS. The CDR3 DNA is TGTGCCAGCAGCAATGGACGGGGGGCGCTGACCGGGGAGCTGTTTTCT.

In this sample, this clonotype turned up once. The V gene is TRBV30, the J gene TRBJ2-4; TRBD1 might be the D (6 bases). The J call could be wrong; TRBJ2-7 is a better fit for the DNA end. This CDR3 comprises 13 residues. CDR1 is GTSNPN and CDR2 is SVGIG in the germline V gene (reference sequence). The CDR3 is CAYHRDMSYEQYF. Written as DNA, the CDR3 is TGTGCCTACCACCGGGACATGTCCTACGAGCAGTACTTC.

This clonotype was observed a handful of times. V usage is TRBV4-1 and J usage is TRBJ1-1; the D gene is possibly TRBD1 (5 bases). V was clipped by 5 bases and J by 6 bases, with 16 bases between them. Germline V gene sequence: CDR1 MGHRA, CDR2 YSYEKL. The CDR3 spans 14 residues. This CDR3 is CASSSFSGPSEAFF. CDR3 nucleotides: TGCGCCAGCAGCTCCTTCTCAGGGCCTTCTGAAGCTTTCTTT.

The chain employs TRBV5-1 and TRBJ2-6; 7 positions agree with TRBD1. V was pared by 2 bases and J by 1 base, with 9 bases of the junction left unmatched. This CDR3 has 18 residues. From germline, CDR1 is SGHRS and CDR2 YFSETQ. The CDR3 DNA reads TGCGCCAGCAGCTTTGTACAGGGGCCCCAATCTGGGGCCAACGTCCTGACTTTC. It specifies CASSFVQGPQSGANVLTF.

The chain employs TRBV20-1 and TRBJ2-1, with D possibly matching TRBD1 (6 bases). The V and J ends lost 0 bases and 0 bases respectively, with 12 bases between them. This CDR3 has 16 amino acids. In germline, CDR1 is DFQATT, CDR2 SNEGSKA (reference sequence). The CDR3 protein is CSARDRRGSSYNEQFF. The DNA of the CDR3 is TGCAGTGCTAGAGATCGTAGGGGGAGCTCCTACAATGAGCAGTTCTTC.

This chain connects TRBV28 to TRBJ2-2, with 7 bases lining up with TRBD2. Germline V gives CDR1 MDHEN, CDR2 SYDVKM. The CDR3 is 16 residues long. The J segment lost 0 bases and the V segment lost 6 bases, leaving 7 bases of the junction unmatched. The CDR3, as DNA: TGTGCCAGCAGGGAACCGGGAGGCGCGAACACCGGGGAGCTGTTTTTT. Its translation: CASREPGGANTGELFF.

The chain is built from TRBV12-3 or TRBV12-4 and TRBJ1-5; D is ambiguous. V dropped 5 bases and J dropped 0 bases, with 20 bases sitting between them. The CDR3 is 18 amino acids. The CDR3 is CASSQKAAVEYSNQPQHF. CDR3 coding DNA: TGTGCCAGCAGTCAGAAGGCAGCGGTAGAGTATAGCAATCAGCCCCAGCATTTT.

This clonotype was seen only a few times. V usage is TRBV19 and J usage is TRBJ2-2; 8 bases agree with TRBD2. The CDR3 sequence is 17 residues long. Germline values: CDR1 LNHDA, CDR2 SQIVND (reference sequence). V dropped 7 bases and J dropped 1; count of bases not matched to a gene: 11. CDR3 nucleotide sequence: TGTGCCAGTACCTCTACGCCGGGACTAGGGAACACCGGGGAGCTGTTTTTT. Its translation is CASTSTPGLGNTGELFF. The whole variable domain, filled in from reference TRBV19 and TRBJ2-2, reads DGGITQSPKYLFRKEGQNVTLSCEQNLNHDAMYWYRQDPGQGLRLIYYSQIVNDFQKGDIAEGYSVSREKKESFPLTVTSAQKNPTAFYLCASTSTPGLGNTGELFFGEGSRLTVL.

This clonotype was found many times. The rearrangement joins TRBV27 to TRBJ1-5; D perhaps matches TRBD1 (5 bases). CDR3 length: 14 amino acids. The germline V gene encodes CDR1 MNHEY and CDR2 SMNVEV (reference sequence). The V and J ends lost 4 bases and 3 bases respectively, with 10 bases between them. The CDR3 nucleotides read TGTGCCAGCAGTTACGACAGCAACAATCAGCCCCAGCATTTT. This translates into CASSYDSNNQPQHF.

This clonotype was detected many times. The gene calls are TRBV5-1 and TRBJ2-3; D ambiguous. V dropped 5 bases and J dropped 3 bases, with 10 bases sitting between them. The CDR3 consists of 13 residues. Germline CDR1 and CDR2: SGHRS and YFSETQ. In DNA, the CDR3 is TGCGCCAGCAGAGTGGATAGGACAGATACGCAGTATTTT. It translates to CASRVDRTDTQYF.

This clonotype showed up many times. The V gene is TRBV2, the J gene TRBJ1-4, with D unclear. CDR3 length equals 13 residues. Germline CDR1 SNHLY, CDR2 FYNNEI. V lost 7 bases, J lost 8 bases, and 14 bases lay in between. The DNA for the CDR3 is TGTGCCAGCATTTCCCTTCCAGGAGAAAAACTGTTTTTT. Its protein product is CASISLPGEKLFF.

The CDR3 nucleotides read TGCAGTGCTTTACGGACTAGCGGGACCGCCGGGGAGCTGTTTTTT. Translated, it gives CSALRTSGTAGELFF. The chain employs TRBV20-1 and TRBJ2-2; TRBD2 matches 12 bases. CDR1 and CDR2 (germline): DFQATT, SNEGSKA (reference sequence). This CDR3 region has 15 residues. V was pared by 5 bases and J by 6 bases, with 7 bases of the junction left unmatched.

This clonotype has just a few counts. The V call is TRBV7-3, the J call TRBJ2-5, with D unresolved. Germline V lookup: CDR1 SGHTA, CDR2 FQGTGA. V lost 4 bases to trimming and J lost 4 bases, with 16 bases between them. The CDR3 length is 15 residues. The CDR3 coding sequence is TGTGCCAGCAGCTACACGACGAACCGCGGAGAGACCCAGTACTTC. Its protein product is CASSYTTNRGETQYF.

Comments on this clonotype: This could be a read error, since a much larger clone is one nucleotide away. The chain couples TRBV6-2 or TRBV6-3 to TRBJ2-5, with 7 bases identical to TRBD1. CDR1 and CDR2 from the germline V gene are MNHEY and SVGEGT. This CDR3 has 19 residues. The CDR3 region is CASSYSKGGPRSYKEAQYF. DNA for the CDR3: TGTGCCAGCAGTTACTCAAAAGGGGGCCCAAGGAGTTACAAAGAGGCCCAGTACTTC.

The chain uses TRBV19 and TRBJ2-1, with D perhaps being TRBD1 or TRBD2 (5 bases each). This CDR3 has 13 amino acids. Trimming left V 7 bases short and J 10 bases short, with 17 bases between. Germline V lookup: CDR1 LNHDA, CDR2 SQIVND (reference sequence). CDR3 in amino acids: CASNPGPSVEQFF. The CDR3 nucleotides read TGTGCCAGTAATCCGGGACCGAGTGTAGAGCAGTTCTTC.

This clonotype was observed a handful of times. Just one base apart from a much larger clone, this may be a read error. This sequence joins TRBV7-9 and TRBJ1-1; a possible D gene is TRBD1 (5 bases). CDR3 length: 14 residues. Looked up from germline, CDR1 is SEHNR and CDR2 is FQNEAQ (reference sequence). The CDR3 loop reads CANSYRGVDTEAFF. Here the CDR3 DNA reads TGTGCCAACAGCTACCGGGGGGTGGACACTGAAGCTTTCTTT.

The chain recombines TRBV28 with TRBJ2-2, with D tentatively TRBD1 (6 bases). The CDR3 spans 13 residues. The germline gives CDR1 MDHEN, CDR2 SYDVKM. V was trimmed by 10 bases and J by 3 bases, leaving 12 bases between them. CDR3 DNA: TGTGCCACTTCGGGACACCACACCGGGGAGCTGTTTTTT. Amino acid sequence: CATSGHHTGELFF.

This clonotype was seen ten or more times. The V call is TRBV10-3, the J call TRBJ2-5; tentative D call: TRBD1 (6 bases). This CDR3 has 11 residues. Germline V gene sequence: CDR1 ENHRY, CDR2 SYGVKD. With 8 bases removed from V and 7 bases from J, the gap between germline ends came to 11 bases. The CDR3 region is CAIGVGGTQYF. The CDR3 region has the DNA TGTGCCATCGGGGTAGGGGGGACCCAGTACTTC.

This clonotype has at least ten counts. The chain carries TRBV12-3 or TRBV12-4 and TRBJ2-5; D gene uncertain. The V end lost 1 base, the J end lost 7 bases, and 10 bases lay between the germline ends. The CDR3 has 13 amino acids. The CDR3 DNA reads as TGTGCCAGCAGTTTAGTGTCGGACGGGACCCAGTACTTC. It is translated as CASSLVSDGTQYF.

This clonotype occurred a few times. The chain combines TRBV30 with TRBJ1-5; maybe TRBD1 (6 bases). The CDR3 has 13 residues. CDR1 is GTSNPN and CDR2 is SVGIG in the germline V gene (reference sequence). The ends were cut back, 4 bases at V and 5 bases at J, with 12 bases in the middle. CDR3 in DNA: TGTGCCTGGACCTCGGGGGGGCATCAGCCCCAGCATTTT. It yields the protein CAWTSGGHQPQHF.

The chain has TRBV28 and TRBJ2-7; D ambiguous. This CDR3 contains 13 residues. The germline V gene encodes CDR1 MDHEN and CDR2 SYDVKM. Trimming stripped 8 bases from V and 1 base from J, with 12 bases between. Written as DNA, the CDR3 is TGTGCCAGCCGGAAGTACAGTTCCTACGAGCAGTACTTC. It encodes CASRKYSSYEQYF.

The table lists this clonotype with a count of one. This chain joins TRBV7-8 and TRBJ2-1; 12 bases align to TRBD2. The CDR3 contains 16 residues. CDR1 and CDR2 (germline): SGHVS, FQNEAQ. Trimming removed 5 bases from V and 3 bases from J; junction bases left unmatched: 5. The CDR3 DNA sequence: TGTGCCAGCAGCCCCCTAGCGGGAGGGATCTACAATGAGCAGTTCTTC. Translating it yields CASSPLAGGIYNEQFF.